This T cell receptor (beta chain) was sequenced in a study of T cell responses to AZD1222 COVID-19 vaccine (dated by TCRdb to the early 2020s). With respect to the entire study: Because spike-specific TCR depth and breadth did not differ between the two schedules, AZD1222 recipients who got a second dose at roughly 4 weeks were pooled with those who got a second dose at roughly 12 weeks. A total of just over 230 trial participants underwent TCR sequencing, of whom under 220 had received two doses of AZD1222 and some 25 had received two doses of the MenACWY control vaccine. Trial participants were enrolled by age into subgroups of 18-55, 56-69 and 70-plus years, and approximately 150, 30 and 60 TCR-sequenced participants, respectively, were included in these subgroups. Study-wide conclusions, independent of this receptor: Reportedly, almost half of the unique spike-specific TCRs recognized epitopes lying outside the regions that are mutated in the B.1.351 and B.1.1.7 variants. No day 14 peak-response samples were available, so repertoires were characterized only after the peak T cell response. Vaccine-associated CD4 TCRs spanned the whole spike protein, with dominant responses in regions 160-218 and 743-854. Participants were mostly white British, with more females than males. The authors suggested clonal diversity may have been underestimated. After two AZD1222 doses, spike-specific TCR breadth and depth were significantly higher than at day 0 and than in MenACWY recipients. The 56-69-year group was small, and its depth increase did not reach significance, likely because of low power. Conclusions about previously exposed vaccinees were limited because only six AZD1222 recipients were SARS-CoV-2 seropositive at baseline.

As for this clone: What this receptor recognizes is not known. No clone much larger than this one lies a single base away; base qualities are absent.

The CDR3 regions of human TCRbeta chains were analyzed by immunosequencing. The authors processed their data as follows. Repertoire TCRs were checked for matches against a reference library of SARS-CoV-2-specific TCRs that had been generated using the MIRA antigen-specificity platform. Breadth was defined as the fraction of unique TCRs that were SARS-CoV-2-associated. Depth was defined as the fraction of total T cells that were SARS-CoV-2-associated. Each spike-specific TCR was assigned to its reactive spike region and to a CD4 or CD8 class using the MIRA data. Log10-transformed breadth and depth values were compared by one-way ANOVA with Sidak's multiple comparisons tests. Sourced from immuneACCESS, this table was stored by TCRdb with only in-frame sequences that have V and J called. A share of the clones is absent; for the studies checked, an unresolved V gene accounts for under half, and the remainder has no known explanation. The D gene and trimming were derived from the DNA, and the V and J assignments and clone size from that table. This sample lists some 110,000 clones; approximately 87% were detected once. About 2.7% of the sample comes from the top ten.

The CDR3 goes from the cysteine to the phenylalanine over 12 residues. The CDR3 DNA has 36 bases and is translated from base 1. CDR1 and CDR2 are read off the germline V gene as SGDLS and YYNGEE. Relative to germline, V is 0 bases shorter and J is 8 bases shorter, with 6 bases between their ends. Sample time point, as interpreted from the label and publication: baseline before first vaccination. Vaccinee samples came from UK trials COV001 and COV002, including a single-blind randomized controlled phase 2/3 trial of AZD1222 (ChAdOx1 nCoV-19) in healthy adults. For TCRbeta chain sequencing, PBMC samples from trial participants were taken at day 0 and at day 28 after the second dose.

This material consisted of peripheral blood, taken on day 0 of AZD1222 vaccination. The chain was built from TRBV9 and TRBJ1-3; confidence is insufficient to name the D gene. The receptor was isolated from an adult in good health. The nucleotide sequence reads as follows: TGTGCCAGCAGCGTAGTCGGAGACACCATATATTTT. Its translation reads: CASSVVGDTIYF.